Given below is one T cell receptor (beta chain) in context. Its binding antigen is unknown. It has no much larger one-base neighbor in the sample; base qualities were not kept. This record comes from a study of CD8 T cells in Susac syndrome (dated by TCRdb to the late 2010s). Regarding the complete study: Repertoire sequencing was used to test whether CD8+ T cell activation and differentiation in Susac syndrome was antigen driven. Study-wide findings and limitations: The number of individuals in the TCR sequencing and HLA analysis was acknowledged as relatively small.

RNA was extracted using the RNeasy kit, and roughly 0.5 to 1 ug of the RNA was reverse transcribed with random hexamers. The immunoSEQ multiplex PCR assay, covering 54 Vbeta and 13 Jbeta segments, was used to amplify TCR beta CDR3 regions. To correct PCR amplification bias, a synthetic template baseline was used for both primer optimization and computational correction. The original pipeline was this. Reads were annotated to V, D and J genes per IMGT and analyzed with immunoSEQ Analyzer, keeping only productive sequences. Clonality was computed as one minus Shannon entropy normalized by log2 of the number of productive unique sequences. For each patient and control, public and private clones were evaluated among the 100 most prevalent clones. Clones were defined as Susac-specific when absent from the healthy and MS cohorts, from approximately 1,100 published viral clones and from other ImmuneACCESS disease sequences. TCRdb reanalyzed the raw reads on its own, using fastp at Q25 for trimming and MiXCR for clone calling, and kept in-frame beta chains. All rows with the same CDR3 protein become a single entry with the most common DNA and genes. These V and J calls are TCRdb output, not the study's own analysis. The sample data list some 190,000 distinct CDR3 sequences, and about 95% of these were observed just once. Approximately 0.1% of the sample is in the top ten clones.

Peripheral blood CD8+ and CD4+ T cells from healthy donors, Susac syndrome patients and multiple sclerosis patients were profiled using high-throughput TCR beta sequencing. The healthy donors served as controls matched for age and sex. Bulk CD8+ and CD4+ T cells were purified by magnetic negative isolation, while CD8+ TEMRA cells were enriched using FACS. Blood was collected in EDTA tubes and processed within 24 hours, with PBMCs isolated through density gradient centrifugation. PBMCs intended for TCR sequencing were cryopreserved in liquid nitrogen and thawed later in a water bath at 37 degrees C. The sorted or isolated CD4+, CD8+ and CD8+ TEMRA cells reached a purity of at least 90%. Relative to germline, V is 3 bases shorter and J is 4 bases shorter, with 13 bases between their ends. Based on the germline V gene (reference sequence), the CDR1 and CDR2 sequences are LNHNV and YYDKDF. Inclusive of the bounding cysteine and phenylalanine, the CDR3 is 14 residues long. Left in the record is the CDR3 DNA by itself, 42 bases read in frame from the first base.

The chain was built from TRBV15 and TRBJ2-7; the D gene is possibly TRBD2, with 6 bases matching. The origin of this receptor is a human donor in good health. Material for sequencing was CD4+ T cells from PBMCs. In nucleotide form, the sequence is TGTGCCACCAGCAGCCGGGAGTCTTGGTACGAGCAGTACTTC. It is translated as CATSSRESWYEQYF.